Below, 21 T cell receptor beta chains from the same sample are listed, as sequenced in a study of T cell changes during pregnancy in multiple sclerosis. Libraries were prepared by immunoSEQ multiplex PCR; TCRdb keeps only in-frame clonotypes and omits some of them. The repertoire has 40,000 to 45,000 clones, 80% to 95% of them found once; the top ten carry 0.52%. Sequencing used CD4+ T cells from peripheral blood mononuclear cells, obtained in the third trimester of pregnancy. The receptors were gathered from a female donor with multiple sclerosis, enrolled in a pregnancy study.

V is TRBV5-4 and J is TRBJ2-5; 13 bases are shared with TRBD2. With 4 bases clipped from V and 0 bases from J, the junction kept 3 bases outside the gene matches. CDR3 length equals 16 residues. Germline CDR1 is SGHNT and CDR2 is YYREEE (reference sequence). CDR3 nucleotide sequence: TGTGCCAGCAGCCGCGGGACTAGCGGGGACCAAGAGACCCAGTACTTC. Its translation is CASSRGTSGDQETQYF.

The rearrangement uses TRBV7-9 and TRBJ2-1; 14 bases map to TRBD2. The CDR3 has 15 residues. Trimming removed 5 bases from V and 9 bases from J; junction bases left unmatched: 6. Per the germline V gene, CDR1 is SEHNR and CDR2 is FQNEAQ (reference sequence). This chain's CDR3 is CASSPGTSGRIEQFF. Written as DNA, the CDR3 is TGTGCCAGCAGCCCCGGGACTAGCGGGAGAATTGAGCAGTTCTTC. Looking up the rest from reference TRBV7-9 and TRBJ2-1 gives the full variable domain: DTGVSQNPRHKITKRGQNVTFRCDPISEHNRLYWYRQTLGQGPEFLTYFQNEAQLEKSRLLSDRFSAERPKGSFSTLEIQRTEQGDSAMYLCASSPGTSGRIEQFFGPGTRLTVL.

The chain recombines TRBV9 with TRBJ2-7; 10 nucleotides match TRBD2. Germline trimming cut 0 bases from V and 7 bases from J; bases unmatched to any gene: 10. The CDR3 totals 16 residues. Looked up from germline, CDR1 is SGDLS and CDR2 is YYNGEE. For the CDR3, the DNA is TGTGCCAGCAGCGTAGGGACTAGCGGAGGATCGGGAGAGCAGTACTTC. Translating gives CASSVGTSGGSGEQYF.

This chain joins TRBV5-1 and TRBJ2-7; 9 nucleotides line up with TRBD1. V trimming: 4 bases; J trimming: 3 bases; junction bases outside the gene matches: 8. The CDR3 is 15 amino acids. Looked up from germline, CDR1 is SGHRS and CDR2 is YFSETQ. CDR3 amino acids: CASSRWTGADYEQYF. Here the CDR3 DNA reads TGCGCCAGCAGCCGTTGGACAGGGGCAGACTACGAGCAGTACTTC. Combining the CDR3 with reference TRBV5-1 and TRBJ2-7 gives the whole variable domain KAGVTQTPRYLIKTRGQQVTLSCSPISGHRSVSWYQQTPGQGLQFLFEYFSETQRNKGNFPGRFSGRQFSNSRSEMNVSTLELGDSALYLCASSRWTGADYEQYFGPGTRLTVT.

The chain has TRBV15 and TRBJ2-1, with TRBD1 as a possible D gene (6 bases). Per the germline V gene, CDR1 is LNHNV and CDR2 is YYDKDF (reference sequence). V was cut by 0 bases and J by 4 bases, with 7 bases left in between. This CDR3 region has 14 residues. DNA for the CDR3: TGTGCCACCAGCAGAGAGGACAGATACAATGAGCAGTTCTTC. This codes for CATSREDRYNEQFF.

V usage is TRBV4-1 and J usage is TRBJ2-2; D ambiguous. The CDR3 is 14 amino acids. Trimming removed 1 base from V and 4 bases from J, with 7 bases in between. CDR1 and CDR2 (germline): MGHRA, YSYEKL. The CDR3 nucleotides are TGCGCCAGCAGCCAAGGACTGATCACCGGGGAGCTGTTTTTT. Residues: CASSQGLITGELFF.

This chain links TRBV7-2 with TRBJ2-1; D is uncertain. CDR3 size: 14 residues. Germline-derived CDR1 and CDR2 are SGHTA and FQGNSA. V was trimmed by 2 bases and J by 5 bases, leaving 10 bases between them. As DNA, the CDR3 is TGTGCCAGCAGCTTAACCCGACGGGACAATGAGCAGTTCTTC. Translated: CASSLTRRDNEQFF.

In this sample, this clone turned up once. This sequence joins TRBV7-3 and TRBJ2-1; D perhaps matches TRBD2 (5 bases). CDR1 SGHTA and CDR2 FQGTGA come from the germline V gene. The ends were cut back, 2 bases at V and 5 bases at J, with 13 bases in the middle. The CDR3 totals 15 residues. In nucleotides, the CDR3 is TGTGCCAGCAGCTTAGGCGGCGGGCCGAACAATGAGCAGTTCTTC. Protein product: CASSLGGGPNNEQFF.

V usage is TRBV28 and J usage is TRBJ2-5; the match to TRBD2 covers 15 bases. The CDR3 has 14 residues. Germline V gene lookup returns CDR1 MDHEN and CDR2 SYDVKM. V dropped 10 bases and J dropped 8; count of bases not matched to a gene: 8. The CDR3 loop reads CATNRGLAGGTQYF. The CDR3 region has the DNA TGTGCCACCAATAGGGGACTAGCGGGAGGTACCCAGTACTTC.

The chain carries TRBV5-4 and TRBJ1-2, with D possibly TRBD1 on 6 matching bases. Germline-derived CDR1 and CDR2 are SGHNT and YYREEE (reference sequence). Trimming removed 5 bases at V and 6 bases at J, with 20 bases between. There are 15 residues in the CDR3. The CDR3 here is CASRVLDSGNHGYTF. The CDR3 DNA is TGTGCCAGCAGAGTCCTGGACAGCGGAAATCATGGCTACACCTTC. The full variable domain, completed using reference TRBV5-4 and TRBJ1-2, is ETGVTQSPTHLIKTRGQQVTLRCSSQSGHNTVSWYQQALGQGPQFIFQYYREEENGRGNFPPRFSGLQFPNYSSELNVNALELDDSALYLCASRVLDSGNHGYTFGSGTRLTVV.

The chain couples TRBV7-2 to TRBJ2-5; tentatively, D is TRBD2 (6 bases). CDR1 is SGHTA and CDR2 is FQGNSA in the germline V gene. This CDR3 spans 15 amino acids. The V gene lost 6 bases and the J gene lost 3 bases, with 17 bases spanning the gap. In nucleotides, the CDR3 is TGTGCCAGCAGACGAAGTAGCGGAGTAGAAGAGACCCAGTACTTC. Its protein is CASRRSSGVEETQYF. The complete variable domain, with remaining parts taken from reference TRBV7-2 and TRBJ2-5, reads GAGVSQSPSNKVTEKGKDVELRCDPISGHTALYWYRQSLGQGLEFLIYFQGNSAPDKSGLPSDRFSAERTGGSVSTLTIQRTQQEDSAVYLCASRRSSGVEETQYFGPGTRLLVL.

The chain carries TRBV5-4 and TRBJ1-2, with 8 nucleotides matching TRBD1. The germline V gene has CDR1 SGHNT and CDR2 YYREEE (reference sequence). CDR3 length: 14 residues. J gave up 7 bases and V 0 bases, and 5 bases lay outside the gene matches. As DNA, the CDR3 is TGTGCCAGCAGCTTGGCTCAGGGGGCGTCTGGCTACACCTTC. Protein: CASSLAQGASGYTF.

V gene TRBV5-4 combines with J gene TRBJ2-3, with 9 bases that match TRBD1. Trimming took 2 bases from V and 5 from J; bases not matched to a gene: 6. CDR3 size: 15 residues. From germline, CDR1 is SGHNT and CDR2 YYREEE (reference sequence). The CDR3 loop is CASSFRQGVIDTQYF. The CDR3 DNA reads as TGTGCCAGCAGCTTCAGACAGGGGGTCATAGATACGCAGTATTTT.

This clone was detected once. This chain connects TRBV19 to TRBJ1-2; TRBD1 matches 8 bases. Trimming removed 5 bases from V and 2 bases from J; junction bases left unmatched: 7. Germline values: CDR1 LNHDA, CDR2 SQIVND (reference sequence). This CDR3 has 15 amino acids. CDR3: CASSFPDRANYGYTF. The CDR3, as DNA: TGTGCCAGTAGTTTCCCGGACAGGGCGAACTATGGCTACACCTTC.

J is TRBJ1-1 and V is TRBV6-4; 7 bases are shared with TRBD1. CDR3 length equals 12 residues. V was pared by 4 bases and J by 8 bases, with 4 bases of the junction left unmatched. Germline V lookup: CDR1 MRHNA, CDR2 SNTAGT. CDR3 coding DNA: TGTGCCAGCAGTGCACAGGGGCTGGAAGCTTTCTTT. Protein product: CASSAQGLEAFF.

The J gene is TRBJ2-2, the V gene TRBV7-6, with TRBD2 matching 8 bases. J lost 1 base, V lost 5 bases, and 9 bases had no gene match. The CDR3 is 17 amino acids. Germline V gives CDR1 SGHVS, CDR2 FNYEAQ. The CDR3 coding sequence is TGTGCCAGCAGCGCCCTGAGAAGCGGGAGGAACACCGGGGAGCTGTTTTTT. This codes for CASSALRSGRNTGELFF.

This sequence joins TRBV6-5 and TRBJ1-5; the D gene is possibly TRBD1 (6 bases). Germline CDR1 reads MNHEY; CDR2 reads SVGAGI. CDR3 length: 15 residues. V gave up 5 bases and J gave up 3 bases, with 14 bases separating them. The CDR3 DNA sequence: TGTGCCAGCAGTCGAACCAGGGGAATCAATCAGCCCCAGCATTTT. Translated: CASSRTRGINQPQHF.

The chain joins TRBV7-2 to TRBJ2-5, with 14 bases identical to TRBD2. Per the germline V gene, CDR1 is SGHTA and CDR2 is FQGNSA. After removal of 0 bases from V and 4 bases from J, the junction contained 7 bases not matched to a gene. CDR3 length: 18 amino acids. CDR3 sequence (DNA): TGTGCCAGCAGCTTAGCATGGGGGACTAGCGGGAGAGGAGAGACCCAGTACTTC. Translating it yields CASSLAWGTSGRGETQYF.

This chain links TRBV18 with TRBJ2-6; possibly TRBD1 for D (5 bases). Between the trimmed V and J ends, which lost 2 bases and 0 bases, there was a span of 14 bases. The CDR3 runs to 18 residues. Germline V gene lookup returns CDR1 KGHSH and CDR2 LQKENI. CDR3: CASSPGEGVRSGANVLTF. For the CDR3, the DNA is TGTGCCAGCTCACCAGGCGAAGGGGTTCGCTCTGGGGCCAACGTCCTGACTTTC.

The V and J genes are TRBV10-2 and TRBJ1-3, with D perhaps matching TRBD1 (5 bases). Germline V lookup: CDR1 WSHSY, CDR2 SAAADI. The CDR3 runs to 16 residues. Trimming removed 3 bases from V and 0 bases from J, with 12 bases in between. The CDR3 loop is CASSDRDGSSGNTIYF. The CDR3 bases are TGCGCCAGCAGTGACCGGGACGGGAGCTCTGGAAACACCATATATTTT.

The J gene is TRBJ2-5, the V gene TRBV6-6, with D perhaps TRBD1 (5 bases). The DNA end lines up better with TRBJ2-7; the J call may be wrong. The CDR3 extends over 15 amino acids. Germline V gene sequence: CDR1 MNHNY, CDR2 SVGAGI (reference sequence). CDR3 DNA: TGTGCCAGCAGTGCCTCAGGGAAAGGGTCCTACGAGCAGTACTTC. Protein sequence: CASSASGKGSYEQYF.